Sequencing of this T cell receptor beta chain was carried out in a study of blood T cell repertoires in COVID-19 (dated by TCRdb to about 2020). Broadly, across the study: Samples covering the acute and convalescent phases of COVID-19 were provided by collaborators in the United States, Italy and Spain. Nearly every sample came with metadata listing a de-identified subject ID, COVID-19 status, age in years and sex. Where available, HLA class I and class II types were taken from metadata supplied by the sample provider and were not determined by assay-based typing. The prospective study material was composed of cDNA or gDNA derived from T cells, B-cell-depleted T cells, or PBMCs. The samples were drawn from the first 160 participants of the ongoing ImmuneRACE study and from more than 1,000 subjects provided by 6 global collaborators. The repertoires were released in a freely available public database intended as a resource for research on the immune response to SARS-CoV-2. The dataset comprised deeply sampled blood TCRbeta repertoires from subjects exposed to, actively infected with, or recovered from COVID-19. Overall study results and their limits: The amount of clinical and demographic metadata varied by source and participant and was provided uncurated.

This clone was counted at least ten times. Its antigen has not been determined. No much larger clone is present one base from it, and per-base qualities are unavailable. Whole blood was collected in K2EDTA tubes by collaborating institutions according to the institutions' own protocols. Collaborator samples were shipped for TCRbeta analysis as frozen whole blood, isolated PBMCs, or DNA extracted from either sample type. Relative to germline, V is 1 base shorter and J is 12 bases shorter, with 16 bases between their ends. Reading from cysteine to phenylalanine, the CDR3 counts 14 amino acids. The entry retains the CDR3 DNA only, 42 bases that are in frame from base 1. Looking up the germline V gene yields CDR1 SGHNT and CDR2 YENEEA. TCRbeta CDR3 regions were amplified from genomic DNA using the immunoSEQ Assay, a bias-controlled multiplex PCR. Under the source paper's analysis protocol: Within the assay, amplification of reference gene primers was used to estimate how many nucleated cells each sample contained. To quantify the absolute abundance of each unique TCRbeta CDR3 rearrangement, sequence reads were collapsed and filtered. For each sample, productive Simpson clonality was calculated by taking the square root of Simpson's diversity index across productive rearrangements. This is the immuneACCESS table as TCRdb keeps it, with only in-frame sequences that have V and J called. A part of the clones is gone; compared with another copy, unresolved V genes explain less than half, and the rest is unexplained. Clone size and the V and J calls come from that table; the DNA yielded D and trimming. The sample contains 150,000 to 200,000 clones, less than 85% of them found a single time. 2.5% to 3% of the sample is taken by the ten largest.

The clonotype comes from a woman older than 75 with acute or convalescent COVID-19. Material: peripheral blood. The chain is assembled from TRBV11-3 and TRBJ2-1, and possibly TRBD2, on 7 matching bases. The CDR3 protein sequence reads: CASSLVGGEGGQFF. The bases read TGTGCCAGCAGCTTAGTAGGGGGGGAAGGAGGGCAGTTCTTC.